This T cell receptor (beta chain) stems from a study of cytomegalovirus exposure and HLA in healthy donors. Germline V gives CDR1 SGHDT, CDR2 YYEEEE. This CDR3 is 14 amino acids long. With 60 Vbeta and 13 Jbeta primers, the PCR was carried out. TCRdb's copy holds only in-frame clones and misses some; the assay was immunoSEQ multiplex PCR. Recorded here are roughly 120,000 clones; the top ten clones represent 2% to 2.5%. With regard to this clone: Compared with germline, one end of the junction differs, possibly owing to a read error.

The sequenced sample consisted of PBMCs. This TCR was sampled from a man aged 35 to 55 in good health and CMV-seronegative. The chain combines TRBV5-6 with TRBJ2-7; 10 nucleotides line up with TRBD1. CDR3 DNA sequence: TGTGCCAGCAGCTTGCCGGGACAGGGGAACGAGCGGTACTTC. Translation: CASSLPGQGNERYF.